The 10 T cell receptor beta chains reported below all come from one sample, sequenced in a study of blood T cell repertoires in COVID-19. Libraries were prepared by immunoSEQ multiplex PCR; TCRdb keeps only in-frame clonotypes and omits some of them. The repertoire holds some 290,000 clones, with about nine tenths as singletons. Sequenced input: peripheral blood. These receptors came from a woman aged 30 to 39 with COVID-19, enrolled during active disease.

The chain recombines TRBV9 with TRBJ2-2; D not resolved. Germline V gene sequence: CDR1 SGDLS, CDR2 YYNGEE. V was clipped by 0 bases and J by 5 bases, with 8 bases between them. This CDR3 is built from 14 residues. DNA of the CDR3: TGTGCCAGCAGCGTAGTCGGAGATACCGGGGAGCTGTTTTTT. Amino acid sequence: CASSVVGDTGELFF.

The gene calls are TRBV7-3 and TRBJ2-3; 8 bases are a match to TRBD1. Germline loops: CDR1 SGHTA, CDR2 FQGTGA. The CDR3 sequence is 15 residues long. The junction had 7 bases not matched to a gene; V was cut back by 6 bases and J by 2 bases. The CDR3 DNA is TGTGCCAGCAGTTCCGGACAGGGATCCACAGATACGCAGTATTTT. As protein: CASSSGQGSTDTQYF. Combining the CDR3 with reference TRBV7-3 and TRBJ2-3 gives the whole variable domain GAGVSQTPSNKVTEKGKYVELRCDPISGHTALYWYRQSLGQGPEFLIYFQGTGAADDSGLPNDRFFAVRPEGSVSTLKIQRTERGDSAVYLCASSSGQGSTDTQYFGPGTRLTVL.

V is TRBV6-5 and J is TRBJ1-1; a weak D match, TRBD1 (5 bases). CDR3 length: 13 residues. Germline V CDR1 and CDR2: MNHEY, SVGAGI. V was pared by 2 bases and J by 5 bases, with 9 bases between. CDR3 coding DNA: TGTGCCAGCAGTTACGTACCAGGGACTGAAGCTTTCTTT. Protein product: CASSYVPGTEAFF.

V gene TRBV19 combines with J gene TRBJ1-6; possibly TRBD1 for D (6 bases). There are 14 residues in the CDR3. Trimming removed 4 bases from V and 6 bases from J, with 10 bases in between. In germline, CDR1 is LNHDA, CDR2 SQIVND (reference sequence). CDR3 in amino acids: CASSTTGANSPLHF. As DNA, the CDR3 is TGTGCCAGTAGTACGACAGGAGCTAATTCACCCCTCCACTTT.

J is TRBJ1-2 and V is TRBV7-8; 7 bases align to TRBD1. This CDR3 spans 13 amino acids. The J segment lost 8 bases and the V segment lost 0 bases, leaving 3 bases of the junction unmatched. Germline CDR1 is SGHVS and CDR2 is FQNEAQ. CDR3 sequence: CASSLAIGGGYTF. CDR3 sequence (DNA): TGTGCCAGCAGCTTAGCGATAGGGGGCGGCTACACCTTC.

This CDR3 reads CAWSVPANKNTEAFF. CDR3 in DNA: TGTGCCTGGAGTGTACCCGCGAATAAGAACACTGAAGCTTTCTTT. This chain joins TRBV30 and TRBJ1-1; unclear D gene. Trimming took 0 bases from V and 1 from J, leaving 12 bases between them. Germline CDR1 reads GTSNPN; CDR2 reads SVGIG (reference sequence). The CDR3 sequence is 15 residues long.

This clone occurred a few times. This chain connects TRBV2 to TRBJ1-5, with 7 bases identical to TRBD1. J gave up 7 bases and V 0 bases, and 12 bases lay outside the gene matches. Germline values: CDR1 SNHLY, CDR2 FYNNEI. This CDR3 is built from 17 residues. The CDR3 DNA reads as TGTGCCAGCAGTGAAGCGTCGTTATCTTACAGGGGCCAGCCCCAGCATTTT. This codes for CASSEASLSYRGQPQHF.

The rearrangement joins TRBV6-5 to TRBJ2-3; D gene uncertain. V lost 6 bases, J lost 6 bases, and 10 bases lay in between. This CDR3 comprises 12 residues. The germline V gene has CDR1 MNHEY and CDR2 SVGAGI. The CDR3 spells CASRATRDTQYF. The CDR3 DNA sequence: TGTGCCAGCAGGGCAACGAGGGATACGCAGTATTTT.

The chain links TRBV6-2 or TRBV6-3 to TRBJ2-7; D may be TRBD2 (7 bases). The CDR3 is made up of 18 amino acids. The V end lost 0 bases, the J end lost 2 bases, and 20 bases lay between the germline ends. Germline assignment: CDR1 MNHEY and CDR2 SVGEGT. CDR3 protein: CASSYSITSQRDTYEQYF. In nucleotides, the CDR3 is TGTGCCAGCAGTTACTCGATTACGTCACAGCGGGACACCTACGAGCAGTACTTC.

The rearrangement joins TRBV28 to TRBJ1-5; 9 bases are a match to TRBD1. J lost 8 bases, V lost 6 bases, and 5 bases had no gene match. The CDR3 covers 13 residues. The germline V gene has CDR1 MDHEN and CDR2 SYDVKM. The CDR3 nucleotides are TGTGCCAGCAGCCGGGACAGGGTGAAGCCCCAGCATTTT. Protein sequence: CASSRDRVKPQHF. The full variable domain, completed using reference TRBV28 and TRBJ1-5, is DVKVTQSSRYLVKRTGEKVFLECVQDMDHENMFWYRQDPGLGLRLIYFSYDVKMKEKGDIPEGYSVSREKKERFSLILESASTNQTSMYLCASSRDRVKPQHFGDGTRLSIL.